A single T cell receptor (beta chain) is shown here with its context. The antigen is undetermined. This sample is part of a study of T cell responses to AZD1222 COVID-19 vaccine. Study results and limitations: Spike regions recognized by vaccine-associated CD4 TCRs spanned the protein, led by 160-218 and 743-854.

Using immunoSEQ multiplex PCR, the repertoire was profiled, and TCRdb retains in-frame clones only, with some absent. The table has about 180,000 clones, about 88% seen once. Trimming took off 4 bases at V and 4 bases at J, with 11 bases between the two ends. This CDR3 spans 13 amino acids. The chain employs TRBV12-3 or TRBV12-4 and TRBJ2-7; D might be TRBD1 or TRBD2, each matching 5 bases. The sample was peripheral blood, taken 28 days after the second AZD1222 dose. The TCR was taken from an adult who received the AZD1222 COVID-19 vaccine. CDR3 DNA sequence: TGTGCCAGCAGTTGGGACCTAATGTACGAGCAGTACTTC. It specifies CASSWDLMYEQYF.